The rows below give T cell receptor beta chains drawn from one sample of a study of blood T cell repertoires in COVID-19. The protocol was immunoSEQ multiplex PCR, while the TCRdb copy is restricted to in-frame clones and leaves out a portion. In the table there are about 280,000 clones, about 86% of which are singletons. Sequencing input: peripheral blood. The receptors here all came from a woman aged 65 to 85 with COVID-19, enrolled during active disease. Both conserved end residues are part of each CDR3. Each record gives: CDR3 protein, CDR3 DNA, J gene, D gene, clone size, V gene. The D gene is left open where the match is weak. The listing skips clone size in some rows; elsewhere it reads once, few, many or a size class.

CASSRMGQGDTEAFF	TGTGCCAGCTCACGGATGGGACAGGGGGACACTGAAGCTTTCTTT	TRBJ1-1	TRBD1	NA	TRBV18
CASSEAGLRYEQYF	TGCGCCAGCAGTGAAGCGGGACTCCGCTACGAGCAGTACTTC	TRBJ2-7	TRBD2	NA	TRBV23-1
CASSPVGGMSNQPQHF	TGTGCCAGCAGTCCTGTGGGAGGGATGAGCAATCAGCCCCAGCATTTT	TRBJ1-5	NA	NA	TRBV28
CSVLAGGAQVTQYF	TGCAGCGTTCTAGCGGGGGGTGCACAGGTTACGCAGTATTTT	TRBJ2-3	TRBD2	NA	TRBV29-1
CASSVTASNYGYTF	TGTGCCAGCAGCGTTACAGCTTCTAACTATGGCTACACCTTC	TRBJ1-2	NA	few	TRBV9
CAWSVLKSQPQHF	TGTGCCTGGAGTGTACTTAAGTCTCAGCCCCAGCATTTT	TRBJ1-5	NA	NA	TRBV30
CASSQVSLDTGELFF	TGCGCCAGCAGCCAAGTGTCACTAGACACCGGGGAGCTGTTTTTT	TRBJ2-2	NA	NA	TRBV4-1
CASTGDTGNQPQHF	TGTGCCAGCACCGGCGACACCGGCAATCAGCCCCAGCATTTT	TRBJ1-5	NA	NA	TRBV7-9
CAISGGGGETQYF	TGTGCCATCTCCGGCGGGGGAGGTGAGACCCAGTACTTC	TRBJ2-5	TRBD2	NA	TRBV10-3
CAISLGQATDTQYF	TGTGCCATCAGCCTTGGACAGGCCACAGATACGCAGTATTTT	TRBJ2-3	TRBD1	NA	TRBV10-3
CAWSLGGDQPQHF	TGTGCCTGGAGCTTGGGGGGAGATCAGCCCCAGCATTTT	TRBJ1-5	NA	NA	TRBV30
CASSLRQRLMNTEAFF	TGTGCCAGCAGCTTACGACAGAGACTCATGAACACTGAAGCTTTCTTT	TRBJ1-1	NA	NA	TRBV12-1
CASSSPGQGHNSPLHF	TGTGCCAGCAGTTCCCCCGGACAGGGGCATAATTCACCCCTCCACTTT	TRBJ1-6	TRBD1	NA	TRBV6-5
CASSEDSRFLNQPQHF	TGTGCCAGCAGTGAAGACAGCCGATTCTTAAATCAGCCCCAGCATTTT	TRBJ1-5	NA	few	TRBV6-1
CASSLGRGTEAFF	TGTGCCAGCAGCTTGGGGAGAGGCACTGAAGCTTTCTTT	TRBJ1-1	NA	NA	TRBV11-3
CASSMQQVVNQPQHF	TGTGCCAGTAGTATGCAACAGGTTGTTAATCAGCCCCAGCATTTT	TRBJ1-5	NA	NA	TRBV19
CASSPGTHQPQHF	TGTGCCAGCAGCCCAGGCACACATCAGCCCCAGCATTTT	TRBJ1-5	NA	NA	TRBV3-1/TRBV3-2
CASRPGTGGWIGEQFF	TGCGCCAGCAGGCCGGGGACAGGGGGCTGGATTGGGGAGCAGTTCTTC	TRBJ2-1	TRBD1	NA	TRBV5-1
CASSNGNYGYTF	TGTGCCAGCAGCAACGGGAACTATGGCTACACCTTC	TRBJ1-2	NA	NA	TRBV6-2/TRBV6-3
CASSPGTGVRETQYF	TGTGCCAGCAGCCCCGGGACAGGAGTCAGGGAGACCCAGTACTTC	TRBJ2-5	TRBD1	NA	TRBV7-2
CASSPTFRSTNEKLFF	TGTGCCAGTAGCCCGACGTTCAGGTCAACTAATGAAAAACTGTTTTTT	TRBJ1-4	NA	NA	TRBV19
CATGTGSEYEQYF	TGTGCCACCGGGACAGGCAGCGAATACGAGCAGTACTTC	TRBJ2-7	TRBD1	NA	TRBV10-3
CASSQVLASYGYTF	TGTGCCAGCAGCCAAGTTCTAGCCTCCTATGGCTACACCTTC	TRBJ1-2	NA	NA	TRBV4-2
CASSATGDSNQPQHF	TGCGCCAGCAGCGCGACAGGGGATAGCAATCAGCCCCAGCATTTT	TRBJ1-5	TRBD1	few	TRBV5-1
CASSPRGRGTEAFF	TGTGCCAGCTCACCCCGGGGAAGAGGCACTGAAGCTTTCTTT	TRBJ1-1	NA	NA	TRBV18
CASSQDIVYGYTF	TGTGCCAGCAGCCAAGATATAGTGTATGGCTACACCTTC	TRBJ1-2	NA	few	TRBV14
CASTQMTGTYEQYF	TGCGCCAGCACGCAGATGACAGGGACCTACGAGCAGTACTTC	TRBJ2-7	TRBD1	NA	TRBV5-1
CASSLLGGGGNSPLHF	TGTGCCAGCAGTTTATTAGGGGGGGGTGGTAATTCACCCCTCCACTTT	TRBJ1-6	NA	NA	TRBV27
CASSLASSGGAYEQYF	TGCGCCAGCAGCTTGGCCTCTAGCGGGGGGGCCTACGAGCAGTACTTC	TRBJ2-7	TRBD2	few	TRBV5-1
CATQSGGGKLFF	TGTGCCACCCAGTCAGGGGGCGGAAAACTGTTTTTT	TRBJ1-4	TRBD1	NA	TRBV24-1
CASSLGSGWGNEQFF	TGTGCCAGCAGCTTAGGTAGCGGGTGGGGAAATGAGCAGTTCTTC	TRBJ2-1	TRBD2	large	TRBV13
CASLAETSPSYEQYF	TGTGCCAGCTTGGCCGAGACTAGCCCATCCTACGAGCAGTACTTC	TRBJ2-7	TRBD2	NA	TRBV7-8
CASSWGRSSYEQYF	TGTGCCAGCAGTTGGGGCCGGAGCTCCTACGAGCAGTACTTC	TRBJ2-7	NA	NA	TRBV6-2/TRBV6-3
CASSLDPAGQGDNEQFF	TGCGCCAGCAGCTTGGATCCCGCGGGACAGGGGGACAATGAGCAGTTCTTC	TRBJ2-1	TRBD1	NA	TRBV5-1
CSVRDNSYNEQFF	TGCAGCGTTAGGGACAACTCCTACAATGAGCAGTTCTTC	TRBJ2-1	NA	NA	TRBV29-1
CASRGRGSSSYNEQFF	TGTGCCAGCAGGGGAAGGGGGTCGAGCTCCTACAATGAGCAGTTCTTC	TRBJ2-1	NA	once	TRBV2